This record covers a single T cell receptor beta chain. This clone was counted many times. Its antigen is currently not known. Base qualities were left out, and no much larger clone turns up one base away. These data belong to a study of metastatic and nonmetastatic thyroid tumors (dated by TCRdb to the early 2020s). Describing the broader study: The researchers compared repertoires between peripheral blood samples and tumor or nodule tissue samples from patients with malignant or benign thyroid disease.

None of the patients had been given any treatment before thyroid surgery. Using T-cell receptor beta sequencing, the study looked back at clinical samples from patients collected from the early 2010s to the late 2010s. Here is what the overall study found, with its caveats: In both blood and tumor samples, TCR beta diversity was reported to be significantly higher in malignant tumors than in benign nodules.

Library preparation used PCR. Sequencing was carried out with an Illumina HiSeq 4000. The TCR beta-chain CDR3 region of each patient was profiled by high-throughput sequencing. The paper's processing steps were these. Drawing on CDR3 differences between clinicopathological groups, the researchers built a classifier meant to tell apart patients with distant-metastatic papillary thyroid cancer. The Shannon index was used to assess repertoire diversity, and the Morisita-Horn index was used to assess tumor-blood repertoire similarity. TCRdb cleaned the public reads at Q25 with fastp, built clones with MiXCR and kept in-frame beta chains. In this record, the V and J calls reflect TCRdb's handling and not the investigators' own analysis. The sample table contains thousands of clones; only one count was recorded for roughly 15% of them. The ten largest clones add up to 5.7% of the sample. The receptor was isolated from a female donor with papillary thyroid cancer or a benign thyroid nodule (not recorded which). Some clones in this sample may be carry-over from other donors' samples. The sample taken for sequencing was blood.

The CDR3 region: CASSLGGGEKLFF. The bases are TGTGCCAGCAGCTTAGGGGGGGGAGAAAAACTGTTTTTT. Rearrangement joined TRBV9 to TRBJ1-4; TRBD1 is a possible D gene, resting on 6 matching bases. From the cysteine up to the phenylalanine, the CDR3 has a length of 13 residues. The CDR3 DNA has 39 bases and is translated from base 1. Looking up the germline V gene yields CDR1 SGDLS and CDR2 YYNGEE. V and J lose 4 bases and 8 bases, and a span of 12 bases separates them.